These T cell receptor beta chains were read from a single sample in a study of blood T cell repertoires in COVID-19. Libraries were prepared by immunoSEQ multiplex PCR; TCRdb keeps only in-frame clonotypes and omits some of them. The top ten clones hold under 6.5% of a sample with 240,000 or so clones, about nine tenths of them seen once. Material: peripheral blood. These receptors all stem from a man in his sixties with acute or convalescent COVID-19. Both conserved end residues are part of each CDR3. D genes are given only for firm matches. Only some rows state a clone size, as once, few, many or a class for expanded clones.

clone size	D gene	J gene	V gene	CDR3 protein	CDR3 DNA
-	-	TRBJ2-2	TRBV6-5	CASSYPGTGELFF	TGTGCCAGCAGTTATCCCGGGACCGGGGAGCTGTTTTTT
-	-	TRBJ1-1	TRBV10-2	CASSEYRVTEAFF	TGCGCCAGCAGTGAGTACAGGGTCACTGAAGCTTTCTTT
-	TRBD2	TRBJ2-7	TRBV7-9	CASSLPLAGGPYEQYF	TGTGCCAGCAGCTTACCCCTAGCGGGAGGGCCTTACGAGCAGTACTTC
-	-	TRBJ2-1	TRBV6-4	CASSGDYVASYNEQFF	TGTGCCAGCAGCGGAGACTACGTAGCCTCCTACAATGAGCAGTTCTTC
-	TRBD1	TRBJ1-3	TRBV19	CASRTTGASSGNTIYF	TGTGCCAGTAGAACGACAGGGGCCAGCTCTGGAAACACCATATATTTT
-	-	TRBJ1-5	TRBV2	CASSRVRASNQPQHF	TGTGCCAGCTCCCGAGTCAGGGCTTCGAATCAGCCCCAGCATTTT
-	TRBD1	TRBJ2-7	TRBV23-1	CASRRQGANQYF	TGCGCCAGCAGAAGACAGGGCGCCAATCAGTACTTC
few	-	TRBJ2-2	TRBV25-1	CASATNLNTGELFF	TGTGCCAGCGCAACTAACCTGAACACCGGGGAGCTGTTTTTT
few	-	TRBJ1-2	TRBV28	CASSSRMTDNYGYTF	TGTGCCAGCAGTTCGCGAATGACAGATAACTATGGCTACACCTTC
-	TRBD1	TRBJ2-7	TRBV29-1	CSVYRGPGAYEQYF	TGCAGCGTTTACAGGGGGCCGGGAGCCTACGAGCAGTACTTC
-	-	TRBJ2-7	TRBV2	CASSELGGLNAYEQYF	TGTGCCAGCAGTGAACTCGGCGGGCTGAATGCCTACGAGCAGTACTTC
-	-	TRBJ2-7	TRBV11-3	CASSPRDSSYEQYF	TGTGCCAGCAGCCCCCGGGACTCTTCCTACGAGCAGTACTTC
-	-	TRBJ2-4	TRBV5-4	CASSLAGGNIQYF	TGTGCCAGCAGCTTGGCTGGCGGAAACATTCAGTACTTC
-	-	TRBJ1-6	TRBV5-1	CASSRSSYNSPLHF	TGCGCCAGCAGCCGGAGCTCCTATAATTCACCCCTCCACTTT
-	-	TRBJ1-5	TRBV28	CASSSSGRWSQPQHF	TGTGCCAGCAGTTCATCGGGAAGATGGAGTCAGCCCCAGCATTTT
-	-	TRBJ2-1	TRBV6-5	CASSRGLINEQFF	TGTGCCAGCAGTCGCGGACTCATCAATGAGCAGTTCTTC
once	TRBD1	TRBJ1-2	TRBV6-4	CASSDSGTGVISYTF	TGTGCCAGCAGTGACTCGGGGACAGGGGTAATTTCCTACACCTTC
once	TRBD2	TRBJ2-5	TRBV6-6	CASSYSGSGYQETQYF	TGTGCCAGCAGTTACTCGGGTAGCGGGTACCAAGAGACCCAGTACTTC
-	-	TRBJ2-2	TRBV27	CASSLFPGGGELFF	TGTGCCAGCAGTTTGTTCCCCGGGGGCGGGGAGCTGTTTTTT
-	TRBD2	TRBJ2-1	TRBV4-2	CASSQGTSGRNEQFF	TGTGCCAGCAGCCAAGGGACTAGCGGGAGAAATGAGCAGTTCTTC
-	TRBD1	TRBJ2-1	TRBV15	CATSRVGQGSSYNEQFF	TGTGCCACCAGCAGAGTTGGACAGGGAAGCTCCTACAATGAGCAGTTCTTC
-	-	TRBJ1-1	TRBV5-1	CASSWSENTEAFF	TGCGCCAGCAGTTGGAGTGAGAACACTGAAGCTTTCTTT